The 30 T cell receptor beta chains listed next were all sequenced from one sample in a study of T cell responses to AZD1222 COVID-19 vaccine. The protocol was immunoSEQ multiplex PCR, while the TCRdb copy is restricted to in-frame clones and leaves out a portion. The table shows approximately 200,000 clones, with over 80% occurring only once. This sample comprised peripheral blood, obtained on day 0 of MenACWY control vaccination. Receptors originate from an adult in good health.

This sequence joins TRBV6-5 and TRBJ2-7; D is undetermined. The CDR3 spans 14 residues. V lost 3 bases, J lost 2 bases, and 11 bases lay in between. Germline CDR1 is MNHEY and CDR2 is SVGAGI. CDR3 region: CASSYDPFTYEQYF. CDR3 nucleotides: TGTGCCAGCAGTTATGACCCCTTTACCTACGAGCAGTACTTC.

This chain joins TRBV29-1 and TRBJ1-2; the D gene is possibly TRBD1 (6 bases). Trimming stripped 5 bases from V and 8 bases from J, with 24 bases between. CDR1 SQVTM and CDR2 ANQGSEA come from the germline V gene. The CDR3 covers 15 residues. For the CDR3, the DNA is TGCAGCGTTAACGGGGCAGGGGCCTTGAAGGAGGGCTACACCTTC. Translation gives CSVNGAGALKEGYTF.

The rearrangement joins TRBV7-6 to TRBJ2-1; 10 bases are shared with TRBD1. CDR3 length: 16 amino acids. The trim removed 1 base at V and 4 bases at J, leaving 4 bases unmatched. Germline V gene data show CDR1 as SGHVS and CDR2 as FNYEAQ. As DNA, the CDR3 is TGTGCCAGCAGCTTAGAGGGGACAGGGGTATACAATGAGCAGTTCTTC. Protein product: CASSLEGTGVYNEQFF. The complete variable domain, with remaining parts taken from reference TRBV7-6 and TRBJ2-1, reads GAGVSQSPRYKVTKRGQDVALRCDPISGHVSLYWYRQALGQGPEFLTYFNYEAQQDKSGLPNDRFSAERPEGSISTLTIQRTEQRDSAMYRCASSLEGTGVYNEQFFGPGTRLTVL.

The rearrangement joins TRBV6-1 to TRBJ2-7; the D is unclear. V shed 3 bases and J shed 2 bases, with 2 bases lying between them. The CDR3 covers 11 residues. The germline V gene encodes CDR1 MNHNS and CDR2 SASEGT. Written as DNA, the CDR3 is TGTGCCAGCAGTGAGGCCTACGAGCAGTACTTC. Its translation is CASSEAYEQYF.

The chain carries TRBV19 and TRBJ1-1; 9 bases line up with TRBD1. Germline V CDR1 and CDR2: LNHDA, SQIVND (reference sequence). The V gene end was trimmed by 5 bases and the J gene end by 3 bases; junction bases not matched to a gene: 10. This CDR3 has 16 residues. CDR3 coding DNA: TGTGCCAGTAGTGGCGGACAGGGGCTAATGTACACTGAAGCTTTCTTT. Translation: CASSGGQGLMYTEAFF.

The rearrangement uses TRBV6-1 and TRBJ1-6, with D uncertain. V was pared by 1 base and J by 8 bases, with 6 bases between. This CDR3 comprises 13 residues. Germline V CDR1 and CDR2: MNHNS, SASEGT. CDR3 loop: CASSEVGDSPLHF. CDR3 in DNA: TGTGCCAGCAGTGAAGTCGGGGATTCACCCCTCCACTTT.

There are a few counts of this clone. V usage is TRBV14 and J usage is TRBJ2-7; D not resolved. Germline V lookup: CDR1 SGHDN, CDR2 FVKESK. The CDR3 has 13 residues. Trimming cost V 3 bases and J 4 bases, with 10 bases left between them. CDR3 region: CASSHMVEYEQYF. As DNA, the CDR3 is TGTGCCAGCAGCCATATGGTGGAGTACGAGCAGTACTTC.

The J gene is TRBJ1-1, the V gene TRBV5-4; a possible D gene is TRBD1 (6 bases). From germline, CDR1 is SGHNT and CDR2 YYREEE (reference sequence). The CDR3 is 14 residues long. V lost 5 bases and J 8 bases, leaving 19 bases between the germline ends. DNA for the CDR3: TGTGCCAGCAGGAAACAGGGCGAGCAAAGAGAAGCTTTCTTT. Translation gives CASRKQGEQREAFF.

This clone appeared a single time. This sample also contains other DNA sequences that code for the same CDR3. The gene calls are TRBV5-1 and TRBJ2-1; 7 bases are shared with TRBD2. The ends lost 0 bases at V and 4 bases at J; junction bases unmatched: 1. This CDR3 spans 14 amino acids. CDR1 is SGHRS and CDR2 is YFSETQ in the germline V gene. In DNA, the CDR3 is TGCGCCAGCAGCTTGGCTAGCGGTTACAATGAGCAGTTCTTC. This gives the protein CASSLASGYNEQFF.

The chain joins TRBV3-1 (or the pseudogene TRBV3-2) to TRBJ2-1; the D call may be TRBD1 or TRBD2 (6 bases each). With 0 bases removed from V and 5 bases from J, the gap between germline ends came to 14 bases. The CDR3 is 16 residues long. Germline V CDR1 and CDR2: LGHDT, YNNKEL (reference sequence). This CDR3 reads CASSQDRGRIHNEQFF. In DNA form, the CDR3 reads TGTGCCAGCAGCCAAGATCGGGGGCGTATTCACAATGAGCAGTTCTTC.

The V gene is TRBV5-8, the J gene TRBJ1-5; D might be TRBD1 (5 bases). The V and J ends lost 4 bases and 0 bases respectively, with 11 bases between them. CDR1 and CDR2 (germline): SGHTS, YDEGEE. The CDR3 is 15 residues long. CDR3 in DNA: TGTGCCAGCAGCCGCCCGACAGTTAGCAATCAGCCCCAGCATTTT. It translates to CASSRPTVSNQPQHF. Based on the CDR3 plus reference TRBV5-8 and TRBJ1-5, the full variable domain is EAGVTQSPTHLIKTRGQQATLRCSPISGHTSVYWYQQALGLGLQFLLWYDEGEERNRGNFPPRFSGRQFPNYSSELNVNALELEDSALYLCASSRPTVSNQPQHFGDGTRLSIL.

The chain couples TRBV7-9 to TRBJ1-4; D is undetermined. V lost 5 bases, J lost 8 bases, and 12 bases lay in between. Germline CDR1 reads SEHNR; CDR2 reads FQNEAQ (reference sequence). This CDR3 has 13 amino acids. This CDR3 is CASSPNTLEKLFF. DNA for the CDR3: TGTGCCAGCAGCCCGAACACCTTAGAAAAACTGTTTTTT. The variable domain in full, completed from reference TRBV7-9 and TRBJ1-4, reads DTGVSQNPRHKITKRGQNVTFRCDPISEHNRLYWYRQTLGQGPEFLTYFQNEAQLEKSRLLSDRFSAERPKGSFSTLEIQRTEQGDSAMYLCASSPNTLEKLFFGSGTQLSVL.

The chain links TRBV5-6 to TRBJ2-5; TRBD2 agrees at 8 bases. Germline V gives CDR1 SGHDT, CDR2 YYEEEE. The CDR3 spans 17 residues. The trim removed 0 bases at V and 7 bases at J, leaving 14 bases unmatched. CDR3: CASSLVGGGLELWTQYF. The DNA for the CDR3 is TGTGCCAGCAGCTTGGTTGGCGGGGGGCTCGAATTATGGACCCAGTACTTC.

This sequence joins TRBV3-1 (or the pseudogene TRBV3-2) and TRBJ1-2; no clear D gene. CDR3 length: 14 amino acids. Germline values: CDR1 LGHDT, CDR2 YNNKEL (reference sequence). Between the trimmed V and J ends, which lost 1 base and 4 bases, there was a span of 10 bases. The CDR3 bases are TGTGCCAGCAGCCAAGGTCAAATGGGCTATGGCTACACCTTC. Its translation: CASSQGQMGYGYTF.

The CDR3 sequence is CASSLGVLNEQFF. The CDR3, as DNA: TGTGCCAGCAGTTTGGGGGTCCTCAATGAGCAGTTCTTC. This chain links TRBV12-3 or TRBV12-4 with TRBJ2-1; D assignment may be TRBD1 or TRBD2 (5 bases each). V was shortened by 3 bases and J by 6 bases, with 9 bases between the two germline ends. CDR3 size: 13 residues.

V gene TRBV3-1 (or the pseudogene TRBV3-2) combines with J gene TRBJ1-4; D might be TRBD1 (5 bases). The length of the CDR3 is 14 residues. V shed 4 bases and J shed 4 bases, with 10 bases lying between them. Germline-derived CDR1 and CDR2 are LGHDT and YNNKEL (reference sequence). For the CDR3, the DNA is TGTGCCAGCAGCCGGGACGGCTTTAATGAAAAACTGTTTTTT. Translating it yields CASSRDGFNEKLFF.

The genes are TRBV4-1 and TRBJ2-1, with 13 nucleotides matching TRBD2. There are 19 residues in the CDR3. Germline CDR1 reads MGHRA; CDR2 reads YSYEKL. The trim removed 4 bases at V and 2 bases at J, leaving 11 bases unmatched. The CDR3 bases are TGCGCCAGCAGCCTTGAGGGACTAGCGGGGAATCCCACCTACAATGAGCAGTTCTTC. Translating gives CASSLEGLAGNPTYNEQFF.

This chain links TRBV29-1 with TRBJ2-1, with D perhaps being TRBD1 or TRBD2 (5 bases each). The germline V gene encodes CDR1 SQVTM and CDR2 ANQGSEA. CDR3 length equals 14 residues. V lost 6 bases to trimming and J lost 5 bases, with 17 bases between them. The CDR3 reads CSVRDETLHNEQFF. The DNA of the CDR3 is TGCAGCGTGAGGGACGAAACACTACACAATGAGCAGTTCTTC.

This clone was detected a few times. The CDR3 region is CASSLFPPGLADYNEQFF. Written as DNA, the CDR3 is TGTGCCAGCAGCTTGTTCCCGCCGGGACTAGCGGACTACAATGAGCAGTTCTTC. The chain joins TRBV5-5 to TRBJ2-1; 11 nucleotides agree with TRBD2. The length of the CDR3 is 18 residues. The germline V gene encodes CDR1 SGHKS and CDR2 YYEKEE (reference sequence). Trimming cost V 1 base and J 3 bases; bases outside gene matches: 9.

This clone was observed a handful of times. V is TRBV6-2 or TRBV6-3 and J is TRBJ2-2, with D tentatively TRBD1 or TRBD2 (5 bases each). Germline V lookup: CDR1 MNHEY, CDR2 SVGEGT. The CDR3 length is 16 residues. Trimming left V 0 bases short and J 4 bases short, with 12 bases between. CDR3 DNA: TGTGCCAGCAGTTACTCGGGACGGTTGACCACCGGGGAGCTGTTTTTT. Amino acid sequence: CASSYSGRLTTGELFF.

This clone has a single count. CDR3: CASSVRGDKPYEQYF. In DNA, the CDR3 is TGTGCCAGCAGCGTCCGGGGCGACAAACCCTACGAGCAGTACTTC. The chain carries TRBV9 and TRBJ2-7; either TRBD1 or TRBD2 may fit D (5 bases each). V lost 2 bases and J lost 2, with 14 bases in between. Germline V gene lookup returns CDR1 SGDLS and CDR2 YYNGEE. The CDR3 spans 15 residues.

In regard to this clone: Because the CDR3's place on the DNA is in doubt, the DNA is left out and the CDR3 is given as listed by TCRdb. This chain uses TRBV6-4 with TRBJ2-1. Germline CDR1 is MRHNA and CDR2 is SNTAGT. The CDR3 spans 12 amino acids, including both terminal residues. The CDR3 protein is CASSDFRGQQFF.

This clone was picked up one time. The V and J genes are TRBV7-8 and TRBJ1-1, with unresolved D. V shed 3 bases and J shed 5 bases, with 10 bases lying between them. Germline CDR1 reads SGHVS; CDR2 reads FQNEAQ. This CDR3 has 13 residues. CDR3 coding DNA: TGTGCCAGCAGCTTCGCGGGAGGGACTGAAGCTTTCTTT. Its translation is CASSFAGGTEAFF.

The chain joins TRBV10-3 to TRBJ1-1; the D is unclear. Trimming took 10 bases from V and 1 from J, leaving 13 bases between them. The CDR3 length is 13 residues. The germline CDR1 and CDR2 sequences are ENHRY and SYGVKD. CDR3 in DNA: TGTGCCACCCTCCCCTCCGAGAACACTGAAGCTTTCTTT. Translated, it gives CATLPSENTEAFF.

The chain couples TRBV5-1 to TRBJ1-1, with a weak D call TRBD1 (5 bases). Trimming removed 1 base at V and 3 bases at J, with 13 bases between. Germline-derived CDR1 and CDR2 are SGHRS and YFSETQ. The length of the CDR3 is 15 residues. The DNA of the CDR3 is TGCGCCAGCAGCTTGATATGGGGCGCGGACACTGAAGCTTTCTTT. It specifies CASSLIWGADTEAFF.

J is TRBJ2-1 and V is TRBV11-2; D not certain. V shed 1 base and J shed 8 bases, with 9 bases lying between them. The CDR3 extends over 13 amino acids. Per the germline V gene, CDR1 is SGHAT and CDR2 is FQNNGV. The DNA for the CDR3 is TGTGCCAGCAGCTTAGCTGGAAATCATGAGCAGTTCTTC. Encoded protein: CASSLAGNHEQFF.

This chain connects TRBV7-9 to TRBJ2-7; TRBD1 matches at 11 bases. The germline V gene has CDR1 SEHNR and CDR2 FQNEAQ (reference sequence). Trimming removed 4 bases from V and 4 bases from J; junction bases left unmatched: 3. The CDR3 runs to 14 residues. CDR3 loop: CASSSGQGVYEQYF. The DNA for the CDR3 is TGTGCCAGCAGCTCGGGACAGGGGGTTTACGAGCAGTACTTC.

This clone came up a few times. This chain links TRBV21-1 with TRBJ2-7; TRBD1, the table's D call, lacks a check against the DNA. TRBV21-1 is a known pseudogene. The CDR3 spans 17 residues. The CDR3 spells CASSKRPRTGGIWEQYF. For the CDR3, the DNA is TGTGCCAGCAGCAAACGCCCAAGGACAGGGGGCATTTGGGAGCAGTACTTC.

This clone was found once. V is TRBV6-5 and J is TRBJ2-2; the match to TRBD1 covers 7 bases. The ends lost 6 bases at V and 1 base at J; junction bases unmatched: 5. This CDR3 region has 15 residues. CDR1 and CDR2 from the germline V gene are MNHEY and SVGAGI. CDR3 in amino acids: CASRRGQVNTGELFF. In nucleotides, the CDR3 is TGTGCCAGCAGGAGAGGACAGGTGAACACCGGGGAGCTGTTTTTT.

The table lists this clone with a count of one. This chain uses TRBV5-5 with TRBJ2-2; 9 bases line up with TRBD2. In germline, CDR1 is SGHKS, CDR2 YYEKEE (reference sequence). Trimming took 4 bases from V and 3 from J; bases not matched to a gene: 7. This CDR3 has 16 residues. The CDR3 nucleotides read TGTGCCAGCAGCATCGATAGCGGGGGCCACACCGGGGAGCTGTTTTTT. Amino acid sequence: CASSIDSGGHTGELFF.